This TCR beta chain was identified in a study of sequential checkpoint blockade in melanoma. Overall study context: Roughly 22 patients had tumor biopsies before treatment and at week 13.

V dropped 4 bases and J dropped 0 bases, with 10 bases sitting between them. CDR1 is MGHRA and CDR2 is YSYEKL in the germline V gene. The length of the CDR3 is 15 residues. This clone is large (0.1 to 1%) in the sample. The assay was immunoSEQ multiplex PCR, and TCRdb's table has in-frame clones only and misses some. The table includes roughly 940 clones, about 19% detected once. Described treatment: randomized to nivolumab then ipilimumab (arm A) or the reverse (arm B). DNA-damaging chemotherapy had not been given to any patient beforehand. This material consisted of tumor tissue (inferred from file names), taken from a patient given nivolumab and ipilimumab in sequence. The receptor comes from a human donor with melanoma. The chain links TRBV4-1 to TRBJ2-1; no clear D. CDR3 nucleotides: TGCGCCAGCAGCCCCGGAACCATCTCCTACAATGAGCAGTTCTTC. Protein sequence: CASSPGTISYNEQFF.